Included here is one TCR beta chain sequence, with context. These data belong to a study of T cell changes during pregnancy in multiple sclerosis. CDR1 and CDR2 (germline): SNHLY, FYNNEI. The CDR3 covers 17 residues. Unmatched junction bases numbered 12, after V lost 3 bases and J lost 8 bases. Profiling relied on immunoSEQ multiplex PCR, and the TCRdb table lists in-frame clones only, not all of them. The sample holds 15,000 to 20,000 clones, around 87% seen once. J is TRBJ2-1 and V is TRBV2; 11 nucleotides align to TRBD2. The sequencing used CD8+ T cells from peripheral blood mononuclear cells, collected in the third trimester of pregnancy. The TCR was taken from a female donor in good health, enrolled as a control in a pregnancy study. In nucleotides, the CDR3 is TGTGCCAGCAGTGATAAAATGGCTAGCGGGAGGATCTATGAGCAGTTCTTC. It translates to CASSDKMASGRIYEQFF.